This T cell receptor beta chain is drawn from a study of blood T cell repertoires in COVID-19. Study context: There were acute and convalescent COVID-19 samples, and they came from the United States, Italy and Spain. T cells, B-cell-depleted T cells, or PBMCs supplied cDNA or gDNA.

This CDR3 comprises 13 residues. Losses at the gene ends were 2 bases for V and 8 bases for J; bases not matched to a gene: 5. Germline V gives CDR1 MNHEY, CDR2 SVGAGI. Per the authors' pipeline: Researchers report that nucleated cell counts were estimated from reference gene primer amplification. The data were produced by immunoSEQ multiplex PCR, yet TCRdb's version contains in-frame clones alone and is incomplete. V, J and clone size reflect that table, while D and trimming were determined from the DNA. This table has about 180,000 clones, 80% to 90% appearing once. Patients from Seattle were sampled longitudinally, starting during active infection.

This clonotype was sampled from a woman of 80 years or more with COVID-19, enrolled during active disease. The sequencing input was peripheral blood. This chain links TRBV6-5 with TRBJ1-2; 7 bases agree with TRBD1. CDR3 region: CASSYQGGWGYTF. Written as DNA, the CDR3 is TGTGCCAGCAGTTACCAAGGGGGCTGGGGCTACACCTTC.